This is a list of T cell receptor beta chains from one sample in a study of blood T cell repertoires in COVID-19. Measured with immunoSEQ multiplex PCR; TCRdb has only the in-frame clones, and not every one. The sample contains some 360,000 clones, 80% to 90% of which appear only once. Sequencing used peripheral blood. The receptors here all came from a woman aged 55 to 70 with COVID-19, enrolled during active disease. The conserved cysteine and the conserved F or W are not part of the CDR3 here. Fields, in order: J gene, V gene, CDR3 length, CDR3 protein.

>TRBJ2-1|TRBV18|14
ASSLLLNQYSNEQF
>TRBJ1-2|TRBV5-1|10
ASSGDRRGYT
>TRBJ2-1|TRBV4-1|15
ASSPADRDSPYNEQF
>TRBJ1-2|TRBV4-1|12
ASSQGQGSYGYT
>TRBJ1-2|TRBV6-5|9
ATKGDRGYT
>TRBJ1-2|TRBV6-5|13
ASSQQGAANYGYT
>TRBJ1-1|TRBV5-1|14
ASSFSLTGGNTEAF
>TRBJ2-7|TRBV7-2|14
ASSLGGTGSVYEQY
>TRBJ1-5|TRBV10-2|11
ASSGTGYQPQH
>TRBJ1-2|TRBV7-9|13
ASSLGYRDTYGYT
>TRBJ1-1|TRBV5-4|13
ASSLDLAGNTEAF
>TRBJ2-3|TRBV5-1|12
ASSRTSGTDTQY
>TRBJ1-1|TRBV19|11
ASREQGNTEAF
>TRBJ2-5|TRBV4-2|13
ASSQASSGQETQY
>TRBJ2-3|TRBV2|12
ARAGLRGGDTQY
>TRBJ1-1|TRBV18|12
ASSPGPAGTEAF
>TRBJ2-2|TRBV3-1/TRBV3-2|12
ASSHKGGHGELF
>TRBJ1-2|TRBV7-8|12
ASSLRAGNYGYT
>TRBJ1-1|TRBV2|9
ASSEAREAF
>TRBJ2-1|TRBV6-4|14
ASSRLAGGGYNEQF
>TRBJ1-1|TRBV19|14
ASRRPGQGALPEAF
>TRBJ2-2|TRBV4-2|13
ASSLGTSAGGELF
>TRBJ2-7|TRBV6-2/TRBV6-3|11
ASSYAAQYEQY
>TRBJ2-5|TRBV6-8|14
ASSYPPLAGLETQY
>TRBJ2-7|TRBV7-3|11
ASSPDRGYEQY
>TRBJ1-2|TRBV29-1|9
SVRAGYGYT
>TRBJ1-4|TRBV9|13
ASSSRHTTNEKLF
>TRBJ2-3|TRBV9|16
ASSVGLAGTDSTDTQY
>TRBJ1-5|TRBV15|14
ATSRDLWGSDQPQH
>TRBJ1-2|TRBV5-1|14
ASSWGGLSANYGYT
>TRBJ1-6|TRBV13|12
ASSRGVLDSPLH